This is a list of T cell receptor beta chains from one sample in a study of blood T cell repertoires in COVID-19. TCRdb keeps only in-frame clones here, not all; method: immunoSEQ multiplex PCR. The table includes 27,000 or so clones, 88% detected once. Material for sequencing was peripheral blood. Source of these receptors: a woman aged 50 to 60 with active COVID-19. The CDR3 runs from the conserved cysteine through the conserved F or W. A D gene is named only where the DNA matches it firmly. Where a row states a size, it is once, few, many or the class of an expanded clone; other rows omit it.

size: few
V: TRBV10-3
D: TRBD1
J: TRBJ1-5
CDR3: CAISERQGYSNQPQHF
DNA: TGTGCCATCAGTGAGAGACAGGGGTATAGCAATCAGCCCCAGCATTTT

size: .
V: TRBV19
D: .
J: TRBJ1-4
CDR3: CASSKQGIGNEKLFF
DNA: TGTGCCAGTAGTAAACAGGGAATCGGTAATGAAAAACTGTTTTTT

size: .
V: TRBV5-4
D: TRBD1
J: TRBJ1-2
CDR3: CASSPSTGRNAGYTF
DNA: TGTGCCAGCAGCCCCTCGACAGGGCGGAATGCGGGGTACACCTTC

size: .
V: TRBV14
D: TRBD2
J: TRBJ2-1
CDR3: CASSQESSREDFNEQFF
DNA: TGTGCCAGCAGCCAAGAATCATCCCGGGAGGACTTCAATGAGCAGTTCTTC

size: .
V: TRBV6-5
D: .
J: TRBJ2-3
CDR3: CASSHDSSSTDTQYF
DNA: TGTGCCAGCAGCCACGACTCTTCTAGCACAGATACGCAGTATTTT

size: once
V: TRBV18
D: TRBD1
J: TRBJ2-7
CDR3: CASEPGQGSYEQYF
DNA: TGTGCCAGCGAGCCGGGACAGGGTTCCTACGAGCAGTACTTC

size: .
V: TRBV5-8
D: .
J: TRBJ1-2
CDR3: CASSSWGRAYGYTF
DNA: TGTGCCAGCAGCTCCTGGGGCAGGGCCTATGGCTACACCTTC

size: .
V: TRBV24-1
D: .
J: TRBJ1-3
CDR3: CATSDPVRSGNTIYF
DNA: TGTGCCACCAGTGATCCGGTTCGATCTGGAAACACCATATATTTT

size: .
V: TRBV5-5
D: TRBD2
J: TRBJ2-1
CDR3: CASSLAGAGVNEQFF
DNA: TGTGCCAGCAGCCTAGCGGGAGCTGGAGTCAATGAGCAGTTCTTC

size: .
V: TRBV14
D: .
J: TRBJ1-6
CDR3: CASSRGAHGSLHF
DNA: TGTGCCAGCAGCCGGGGCGCCCACGGTTCCCTCCACTTT

size: .
V: TRBV18
D: .
J: TRBJ1-4
CDR3: CASSPQFGATNEKLFF
DNA: TGTGCCAGCTCACCACAGTTCGGGGCAACTAATGAAAAACTGTTTTTT

size: few
V: TRBV11-2
D: .
J: TRBJ2-7
CDR3: CASSLGVGVNSYEQYF
DNA: TGTGCCAGCAGCTTAGGGGTGGGAGTAAACTCCTACGAGCAGTACTTC

size: .
V: TRBV27
D: TRBD1
J: TRBJ2-1
CDR3: CASSSSGTGVQNEQFF
DNA: TGTGCCAGCAGCTCCTCCGGGACAGGGGTCCAGAATGAGCAGTTCTTC

size: .
V: TRBV2
D: .
J: TRBJ2-7
CDR3: CASSVLDPPRYEQYF
DNA: TGTGCCAGCAGTGTGCTAGACCCGCCTCGCTACGAGCAGTACTTC

size: .
V: TRBV6-1
D: .
J: TRBJ2-3
CDR3: CASSGALGVVTDTQYF
DNA: TGTGCCAGCAGTGGAGCCTTAGGGGTAGTGACAGATACGCAGTATTTT

size: .
V: TRBV19
D: TRBD1
J: TRBJ2-6
CDR3: CASSPGTGVYSGANVLTF
DNA: TGTGCCAGTAGTCCTGGGACAGGGGTCTACTCTGGGGCCAACGTCCTGACTTTC

size: .
V: TRBV7-8
D: TRBD1
J: TRBJ1-1
CDR3: CASRSRDRNTEAFF
DNA: TGTGCCAGCAGGTCCCGGGACAGGAACACTGAAGCTTTCTTT

size: .
V: TRBV5-8
D: TRBD2
J: TRBJ2-2
CDR3: CASSPGGAGELFF
DNA: TGTGCCAGCAGCCCGGGGGGGGCTGGGGAGCTGTTTTTT

size: once
V: TRBV24-1
D: TRBD2
J: TRBJ2-7
CDR3: CATSDGTSGAYEQYF
DNA: TGTGCCACCAGTGATGGGACTAGCGGGGCCTACGAGCAGTACTTC

size: few
V: TRBV7-9
D: .
J: TRBJ1-5
CDR3: CASSLATAHQPQHF
DNA: TGTGCCAGCAGCTTAGCTACAGCTCATCAGCCCCAGCATTTT

size: .
V: TRBV5-8
D: .
J: TRBJ1-2
CDR3: CASSIRQYGYTF
DNA: TGTGCCAGCAGCATTCGACAGTATGGCTACACCTTC

size: .
V: TRBV28
D: .
J: TRBJ2-1
CDR3: CASSSTGASSYNEQFF
DNA: TGTGCCAGCAGTTCTACAGGAGCCAGCTCCTACAATGAGCAGTTCTTC

size: .
V: TRBV28
D: TRBD2
J: TRBJ2-3
CDR3: CASSNLGLAGGTDTQYF
DNA: TGTGCCAGCAGCAACTTGGGACTAGCGGGAGGCACAGATACGCAGTATTTT

size: .
V: TRBV27
D: .
J: TRBJ2-7
CDR3: CASSSWSSYEQYF
DNA: TGTGCCAGCAGTTCTTGGAGCTCCTACGAGCAGTACTTC

size: once
V: TRBV5-1
D: .
J: TRBJ1-4
CDR3: CASSPVGANEKLFF
DNA: TGCGCCAGCAGTCCCGTCGGAGCAAATGAAAAACTGTTTTTT

size: .
V: TRBV6-6
D: TRBD2
J: TRBJ2-1
CDR3: CASSSVGLAEYNEQFF
DNA: TGTGCCAGCAGCTCTGTGGGACTAGCGGAATACAATGAGCAGTTCTTC

size: .
V: TRBV25-1
D: TRBD1
J: TRBJ2-1
CDR3: CASSDYRGVNEQFF
DNA: TGTGCCAGCAGTGATTACAGGGGGGTCAATGAGCAGTTCTTC

size: .
V: TRBV24-1
D: TRBD1
J: TRBJ1-2
CDR3: CATSDARDRGGSGYTF
DNA: TGTGCCACCAGTGATGCCCGGGACAGGGGAGGTTCTGGCTACACCTTC

size: .
V: TRBV7-3
D: .
J: TRBJ2-3
CDR3: CASSTGTSRTDTQYF
DNA: TGTGCCAGCAGCACAGGGACAAGCCGCACAGATACGCAGTATTTT

size: once
V: TRBV6-5
D: TRBD1
J: TRBJ2-7
CDR3: CASSLDRVLYEQYF
DNA: TGTGCCAGCAGTTTAGACAGGGTTCTCTACGAGCAGTACTTC

size: .
V: TRBV27
D: TRBD1
J: TRBJ2-1
CDR3: CASSYVWTGNDNEQFF
DNA: TGTGCCAGCAGTTACGTATGGACAGGGAACGACAATGAGCAGTTCTTC

size: .
V: TRBV30
D: TRBD1
J: TRBJ1-3
CDR3: CAWSFSGGSGNTIYF
DNA: TGTGCCTGGAGTTTCTCAGGGGGATCTGGAAACACCATATATTTT

size: .
V: TRBV5-1
D: TRBD1
J: TRBJ2-7
CDR3: CASSTTGFGYEQYF
DNA: TGCGCCAGCAGCACGACAGGGTTCGGCTACGAGCAGTACTTC

size: .
V: TRBV5-4
D: TRBD2
J: TRBJ2-1
CDR3: CASSLGSSGKFNEQFF
DNA: TGTGCCAGCAGCTTGGGCTCTAGCGGGAAGTTCAATGAGCAGTTCTTC

size: .
V: TRBV19
D: TRBD1
J: TRBJ2-2
CDR3: CASSMVTGLATGELFF
DNA: TGTGCCAGTAGTATGGTGACAGGGTTGGCGACCGGGGAGCTGTTTTTT

size: .
V: TRBV7-8
D: .
J: TRBJ2-3
CDR3: CASSLLAVSADTQYF
DNA: TGTGCCAGCAGCTTACTAGCTGTATCCGCAGATACGCAGTATTTT

size: .
V: TRBV19
D: TRBD2
J: TRBJ2-7
CDR3: CASSIGEGGALSYEQYF
DNA: TGTGCCAGTAGTATAGGAGAGGGAGGGGCCCTCTCCTACGAGCAGTACTTC

size: .
V: TRBV5-1
D: TRBD2
J: TRBJ2-1
CDR3: CASSFAGLGDGEQFF
DNA: TGCGCCAGCAGCTTTGCGGGACTAGGAGATGGTGAGCAGTTCTTC

size: few
V: TRBV30
D: TRBD1
J: TRBJ2-1
CDR3: CAWSVGGQGVYMVEEQFF
DNA: TGTGCCTGGAGTGTCGGGGGACAGGGGGTCTATATGGTTGAGGAGCAGTTCTTC

size: .
V: TRBV5-1
D: TRBD1
J: TRBJ2-7
CDR3: CASSPPGTGNYEQYF
DNA: TGCGCCAGCAGTCCACCCGGGACAGGGAACTACGAGCAGTACTTC

size: .
V: TRBV5-1
D: TRBD2
J: TRBJ2-5
CDR3: CASSPGTSGTFTRETQYF
DNA: TGCGCCAGCAGCCCGGGGACTAGCGGGACGTTTACGCGTGAGACCCAGTACTTC

size: .
V: TRBV3-1/TRBV3-2
D: TRBD1
J: TRBJ1-5
CDR3: CASSQVGDRGGGINQPQHF
DNA: TGTGCCAGCAGCCAAGTTGGGGACAGGGGAGGGGGAATCAATCAGCCCCAGCATTTT

size: .
V: TRBV27
D: TRBD2
J: TRBJ2-5
CDR3: CASSERLAEFEETQYF
DNA: TGTGCCAGCAGTGAACGACTAGCGGAATTTGAAGAGACCCAGTACTTC

size: .
V: TRBV7-9
D: .
J: TRBJ2-7
CDR3: CASSFGGTVVHYEQYF
DNA: TGTGCCAGCAGCTTTGGTGGAACAGTTGTGCATTACGAGCAGTACTTC

size: .
V: TRBV19
D: .
J: TRBJ1-2
CDR3: CASSVNRELHYGYTF
DNA: TGTGCCAGTAGTGTCAACAGGGAGCTTCACTATGGCTACACCTTC

size: .
V: TRBV27
D: TRBD1
J: TRBJ1-4
CDR3: CASSLRGQGAPWGEKLFF
DNA: TGTGCCAGCAGTTTAAGGGGACAGGGAGCCCCCTGGGGTGAAAAACTGTTTTTT

size: few
V: TRBV12-3/TRBV12-4
D: .
J: TRBJ1-2
CDR3: CASSLQGTYGYTF
DNA: TGTGCCAGCAGTTTACAGGGTACCTATGGCTACACCTTC

size: .
V: TRBV7-8
D: .
J: TRBJ2-7
CDR3: CASSFSHSYEQYF
DNA: TGTGCCAGCAGCTTCAGTCACTCCTACGAGCAGTACTTC

size: once
V: TRBV7-9
D: .
J: TRBJ2-5
CDR3: CASSRSGIQETQYF
DNA: TGTGCCAGCAGCCGGAGCGGCATCCAAGAGACCCAGTACTTC

size: .
V: TRBV7-2
D: .
J: TRBJ2-5
CDR3: CASSLSFQETQYF
DNA: TGTGCCAGCAGCTTATCCTTCCAAGAGACCCAGTACTTC

size: .
V: TRBV6-6
D: .
J: TRBJ1-1
CDR3: CASGRTNTEAFF
DNA: TGTGCCAGCGGGAGAACGAACACTGAAGCTTTCTTT

size: .
V: TRBV3-1/TRBV3-2
D: TRBD2
J: TRBJ2-1
CDR3: CASSLSLRTSGRAQFF
DNA: TGTGCCAGCAGCCTAAGCCTAAGGACTAGCGGGAGGGCACAGTTCTTC

size: .
V: TRBV6-4
D: TRBD2
J: TRBJ2-7
CDR3: CASSDLRTSGSPYEQYF
DNA: TGTGCCAGCAGTGACCTACGGACTAGCGGGAGTCCCTACGAGCAGTACTTC

size: .
V: TRBV5-1
D: TRBD2
J: TRBJ2-7
CDR3: CASSLSLAGASEQYF
DNA: TGCGCCAGCAGCTTGTCGTTGGCGGGAGCTAGCGAGCAGTACTTC

size: .
V: TRBV5-4
D: TRBD1
J: TRBJ1-6
CDR3: CASRPDRGNSPLHF
DNA: TGTGCCAGCAGACCTGACAGGGGCAATTCACCCCTCCACTTT

size: once
V: TRBV27
D: TRBD2
J: TRBJ2-7
CDR3: CASSLFGRGSYEQYF
DNA: TGTGCCAGCAGTTTATTCGGGCGGGGGTCCTACGAGCAGTACTTC

size: .
V: TRBV28
D: .
J: TRBJ2-7
CDR3: CASSLGGIYEQYF
DNA: TGTGCCAGCAGTTTAGGCGGAATCTACGAGCAGTACTTC

size: .
V: TRBV19
D: .
J: TRBJ2-2
CDR3: CASRQQGNTGELFF
DNA: TGTGCCAGTAGGCAACAGGGGAACACCGGGGAGCTGTTTTTT

size: .
V: TRBV27
D: TRBD1
J: TRBJ1-2
CDR3: CASRWTGGYGYTF
DNA: TGTGCCAGCAGATGGACAGGGGGCTATGGCTACACCTTC

size: .
V: TRBV3-1/TRBV3-2
D: TRBD2
J: TRBJ2-7
CDR3: CASSHRSGNNEQYF
DNA: TGTGCCAGCAGCCACCGTAGCGGGAACAACGAGCAGTACTTC